Listed below are T cell receptor beta chains from one sample, sequenced in a study of cytomegalovirus exposure and HLA in healthy donors. Some clones are missing from TCRdb's copy, which holds only in-frame ones; the method was immunoSEQ multiplex PCR. The table records around 97,000 clones, 60% to 70% of them present only once. Sequenced: PBMCs. The receptors were sampled from a woman between 50 and 59 years old in good health and CMV-seronegative. CDR3s include the opening cysteine and the closing phenylalanine or tryptophan. A D gene is named only where the DNA matches it firmly. Expanded clones are given a class, and other clones once, few, many or no size at all.

CDR3 length	clone size	D gene	V gene	J gene	CDR3 DNA	CDR3 protein
16	-	-	TRBV7-3	TRBJ2-2	TGTGCCAGCAGCAAAAGTGGCCAGGGAAGATCCGGGGAGCTGTTTTTT	CASSKSGQGRSGELFF
13	-	TRBD1	TRBV10-2	TRBJ1-1	TGCGCCAGCAGACCACAGGGGGCCCCTGAAGCTTTCTTT	CASRPQGAPEAFF
14	-	TRBD2	TRBV11-2	TRBJ2-5	TGTGCCAGCAGCCGGACTAGCGGACAAGAGACCCAGTACTTC	CASSRTSGQETQYF
13	few	-	TRBV27	TRBJ2-5	TGTGCCAGTAAGAAACAGGGCGGGGAGACCCAGTACTTC	CASKKQGGETQYF
14	once	-	TRBV10-3	TRBJ1-1	TGTGCGACCTGGGCGGGGGCGTCGGACACTGAAGCTTTCTTT	CATWAGASDTEAFF
16	-	TRBD1	TRBV7-2	TRBJ2-3	TGTGCCAGCAGCTTTCCCGGGACAGGGCTGGCAGATACGCAGTATTTT	CASSFPGTGLADTQYF
17	few	TRBD2	TRBV4-1	TRBJ2-1	TGCGCCAGCAGCCGAGCGGGACTAGCGTTACTGAGGAATGAGCAGTTCTTC	CASSRAGLALLRNEQFF
14	-	-	TRBV6-5	TRBJ1-1	TGTGCCACCAAGCGGGGGAACGCGGACACTGAAGCTTTCTTT	CATKRGNADTEAFF
17	-	TRBD2	TRBV7-2	TRBJ2-3	TGTGCCAGCAGCTTAGATGTAGCGGGGGGGAGCACAGATACGCAGTATTTT	CASSLDVAGGSTDTQYF
16	-	TRBD2	TRBV7-9	TRBJ2-5	TGTGCCAGCAGCTTATCTGGGGGGGGATCGCAAGAGACCCAGTACTTC	CASSLSGGGSQETQYF
15	-	-	TRBV5-6	TRBJ2-1	TGTGCCAGCAGCTTGGCTAGAATCGGCGGCAATGAGCAGTTCTTC	CASSLARIGGNEQFF
17	few	TRBD2	TRBV10-2	TRBJ2-7	TGCGCCAGCAGTGACGACGGCCGACTAGCGGGAGTCTACGAGCAGTACTTC	CASSDDGRLAGVYEQYF
14	once	-	TRBV10-2	TRBJ2-3	TGCGCCAGCAGTGAGCAGGGGGGAGTGGATACGCAGTATTTT	CASSEQGGVDTQYF
14	-	-	TRBV9	TRBJ2-1	TGTGCCAGCAGCGTAGATCCGGGAGCGGCTGAGCAGTTCTTC	CASSVDPGAAEQFF
14	-	-	TRBV4-2	TRBJ1-2	TGTGCCAGCAGCCAAGAAGGCCAGGGCTATGGCTACACCTTC	CASSQEGQGYGYTF
18	-	TRBD2	TRBV5-1	TRBJ2-6	TGCGCCAGCAGCTTGGCAGCGGGAGGGCCCTCTGGGGCCAACGTCCTGACTTTC	CASSLAAGGPSGANVLTF
14	few	-	TRBV14	TRBJ1-2	TGTGCCAGCAGCCCCCCGGCGGAGGCCGGTGGCTACACCTTC	CASSPPAEAGGYTF
14	few	-	TRBV19	TRBJ1-6	TGTGCCAGTACGCAGTTGACAGCGAATTCACCCCTCCACTTT	CASTQLTANSPLHF
15	few	TRBD2	TRBV7-3	TRBJ2-1	TGTGCCAGCAGCCCGTATACTAGCGGGGGCAATGAGCAGTTCTTC	CASSPYTSGGNEQFF
14	-	-	TRBV2	TRBJ2-7	TGTGCCAGCAGTGAAACCCAGGGCTTGTACGAGCAGTACTTC	CASSETQGLYEQYF
14	-	-	TRBV18	TRBJ2-2	TGTGCCAGCTCACCCCAGAAGCCAGGGAGGGAGCTGTTTTTT	CASSPQKPGRELFF
15	-	TRBD2	TRBV19	TRBJ2-1	TGTGCCAGTATTAAGACTAGCGGGGGTGTCAATGAGCAGTTCTTC	CASIKTSGGVNEQFF
17	-	TRBD1	TRBV11-2	TRBJ2-4	TGTGCCAGCAGCTTAGCGGGACAGTTACTAGCCAAAAACATTCAGTACTTC	CASSLAGQLLAKNIQYF
14	few	-	TRBV7-9	TRBJ1-3	TGTGCCAGCAGTCTAAATTCCCCTGGAAACACCATATATTTT	CASSLNSPGNTIYF
14	-	-	TRBV7-2	TRBJ2-7	TGTGCCAGCAGCTTAGAATCCTCTGCGGACGAGCAGTACTTC	CASSLESSADEQYF
14	-	TRBD1	TRBV7-2	TRBJ2-3	TGTGCCAGCAGCTTAGGGACAGGAGCAGATACGCAGTATTTT	CASSLGTGADTQYF
12	once	-	TRBV5-4	TRBJ2-7	TGTGCCAGCAGTTGGGACATAGGCGAGCAGTACTTC	CASSWDIGEQYF
16	-	TRBD1	TRBV27	TRBJ2-7	TGTGCCAGCAGTCCCGCCCCCGGGACAGGGGCCTACGAGCAGTACTTC	CASSPAPGTGAYEQYF
16	once	TRBD2	TRBV5-1	TRBJ2-2	TGCGCCAGCAGCTTGGCCGGCGGGAGCTGGACCGGGGAGCTGTTTTTT	CASSLAGGSWTGELFF
13	-	-	TRBV29-1	TRBJ1-1	TGCAGCGTTGAACGAGGTGGACATCCTGAAGCTTTCTTT	CSVERGGHPEAFF
15	once	TRBD2	TRBV18	TRBJ2-3	TGTGCCAGCTCACCCGGGACTAGATACACAGATACGCAGTATTTT	CASSPGTRYTDTQYF
14	-	TRBD1	TRBV6-1	TRBJ2-1	TGTGCCAGCAGTTCCCTGACAGGGGGCAATGAGCAGTTCTTC	CASSSLTGGNEQFF
14	-	TRBD1	TRBV19	TRBJ2-3	TGTGCCAGTAGAAGACAGGGCCACACAGATACGCAGTATTTT	CASRRQGHTDTQYF
17	few	-	TRBV4-2	TRBJ1-3	TGTGCCAGCAGCCAAGAGGTACAGGGTGGGGGAGGAAACACCATATATTTT	CASSQEVQGGGGNTIYF
15	-	TRBD1	TRBV6-5	TRBJ1-4	TGTGCCAGCAGTTACTCGTGGGACAGGGTTGAAAAACTGTTTTTT	CASSYSWDRVEKLFF
18	few	TRBD2	TRBV5-6	TRBJ2-4	TGTGCCAGCAGCTTCGGCCGCGGGGGGCCAGGGGCCAAAAACATTCAGTACTTC	CASSFGRGGPGAKNIQYF
12	-	TRBD1	TRBV5-4	TRBJ1-1	TGTGCCAGCAGCCCGGGACAGCATGAAGCTTTCTTT	CASSPGQHEAFF
18	-	-	TRBV19	TRBJ2-2	TGTGCCAGTAGTATAGAAGGAGAGAGGACAGTAAACACCGGGGAGCTGTTTTTT	CASSIEGERTVNTGELFF
13	-	-	TRBV5-1	TRBJ1-2	TGCGCCAGCCGAGCAGGGGCAGGGCGCGGCTACACCTTC	CASRAGAGRGYTF
15	-	-	TRBV15	TRBJ2-1	TGTGCCACCAGCAGGTCGTTAACAAGCGAGAATGAGCAGTTCTTC	CATSRSLTSENEQFF
15	-	-	TRBV28	TRBJ2-7	TGTGCCACGGAGGGGGGGGCTCTCGTAGGTGGCGAGCAGTACTTC	CATEGGALVGGEQYF
16	-	TRBD2	TRBV9	TRBJ2-7	TGTGCCAGCAGCGTAGGGTCGGGAGGTCCCTCCTACGAGCAGTACTTC	CASSVGSGGPSYEQYF
15	-	TRBD2	TRBV29-1	TRBJ2-5	TGCAGCGTTGACGGGGGGGATTGGTACCAAGAGACCCAGTACTTC	CSVDGGDWYQETQYF
15	-	TRBD1	TRBV5-1	TRBJ1-4	TGCGCCAGCAGCTCTGGACAGGGTCATAATGAAAAACTGTTTTTT	CASSSGQGHNEKLFF
15	-	-	TRBV5-4	TRBJ2-5	TGTGCCAGCAGCTTGCCGGTACAGGGATCGAAGACCCAGTACTTC	CASSLPVQGSKTQYF
16	-	TRBD1	TRBV29-1	TRBJ2-2	TGCAGCGCTACCCGGGACAGGGGGCGATTGACCGGGGAGCTGTTTTTT	CSATRDRGRLTGELFF
14	-	-	TRBV11-2	TRBJ1-6	TGTGCCAGCAGCTTAGAATTTAGCAATTCACCCCTCCACTTT	CASSLEFSNSPLHF
16	-	TRBD2	TRBV6-4	TRBJ2-2	TGTGCCAGCAGTAACAGCGGGGGGGTGAACACCGGGGAGCTGTTTTTT	CASSNSGGVNTGELFF
13	-	TRBD2	TRBV2	TRBJ2-7	TGTGCCAGCCGGGGGGGGTTTTCCTACGAGCAGTACTTC	CASRGGFSYEQYF